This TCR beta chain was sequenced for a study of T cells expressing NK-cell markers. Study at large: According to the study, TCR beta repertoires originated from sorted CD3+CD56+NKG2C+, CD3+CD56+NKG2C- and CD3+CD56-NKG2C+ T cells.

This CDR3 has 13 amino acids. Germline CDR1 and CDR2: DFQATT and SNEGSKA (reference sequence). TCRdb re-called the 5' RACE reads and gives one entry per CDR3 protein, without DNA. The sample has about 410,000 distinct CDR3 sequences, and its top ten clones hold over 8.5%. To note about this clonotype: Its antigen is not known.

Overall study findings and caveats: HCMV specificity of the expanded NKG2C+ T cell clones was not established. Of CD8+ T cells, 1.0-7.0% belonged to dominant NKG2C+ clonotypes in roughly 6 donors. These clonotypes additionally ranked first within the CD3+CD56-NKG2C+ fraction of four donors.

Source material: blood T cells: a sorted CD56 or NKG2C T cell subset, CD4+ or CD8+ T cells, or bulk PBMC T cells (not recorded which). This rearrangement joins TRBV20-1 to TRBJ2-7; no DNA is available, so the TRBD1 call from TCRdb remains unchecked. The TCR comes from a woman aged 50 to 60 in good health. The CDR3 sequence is CSARTGTSYEQYF.